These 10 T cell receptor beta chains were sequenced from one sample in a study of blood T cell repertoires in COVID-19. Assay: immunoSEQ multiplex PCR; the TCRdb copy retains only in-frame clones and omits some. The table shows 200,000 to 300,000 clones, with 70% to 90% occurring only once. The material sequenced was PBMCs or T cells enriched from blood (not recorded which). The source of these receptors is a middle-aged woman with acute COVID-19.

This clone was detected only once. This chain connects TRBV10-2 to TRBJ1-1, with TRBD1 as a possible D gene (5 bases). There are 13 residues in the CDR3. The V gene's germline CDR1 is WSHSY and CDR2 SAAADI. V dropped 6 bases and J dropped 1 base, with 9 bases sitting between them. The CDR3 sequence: CASRGGQNTEAFF. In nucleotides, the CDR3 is TGCGCCAGCAGGGGCGGACAGAACACTGAAGCTTTCTTT.

The CDR3 protein is CASSLRSPYEQYV. The CDR3 coding sequence is TGCGCCAGCAGCTTACGGAGTCCCTACGAGCAGTACGTC. The chain carries TRBV5-1 and TRBJ2-7, with D uncertain. Germline values: CDR1 SGHRS, CDR2 YFSETQ. The CDR3 extends over 13 amino acids. V dropped 2 bases and J dropped 2 bases, with 8 bases sitting between them.

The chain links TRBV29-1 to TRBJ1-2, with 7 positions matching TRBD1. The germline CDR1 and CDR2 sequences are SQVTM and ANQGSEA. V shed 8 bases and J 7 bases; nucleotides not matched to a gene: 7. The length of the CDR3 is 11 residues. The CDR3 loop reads CSIPTGFGYTF. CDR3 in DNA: TGCAGCATCCCGACAGGGTTTGGCTACACCTTC. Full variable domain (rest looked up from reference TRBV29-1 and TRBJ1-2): SAVISQKPSRDICQRGTSLTIQCQVDSQVTMMFWYRQQPGQSLTLIATANQGSEATYESGFVIDKFPISRPNLTFSTLTVSNMSPEDSSIYLCSIPTGFGYTFGSGTRLTVV.

The CDR3: CASSYRQGNSPLHF. CDR3 nucleotide sequence: TGTGCCAGCAGTTATCGACAGGGTAATTCACCCCTCCACTTT. The V gene is TRBV6-5, the J gene TRBJ1-6; 7 positions match TRBD1. The CDR3 extends over 14 amino acids. Germline CDR1 MNHEY, CDR2 SVGAGI. With V trimmed by 3 bases and J by 6 bases, 2 bases remained unmatched.

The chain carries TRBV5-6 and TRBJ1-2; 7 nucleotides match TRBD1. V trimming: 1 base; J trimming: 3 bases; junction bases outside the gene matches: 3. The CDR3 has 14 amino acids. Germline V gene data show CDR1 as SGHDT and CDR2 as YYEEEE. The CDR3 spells CASSLKDRDYGYTF. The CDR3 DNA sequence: TGTGCCAGCAGCTTGAAAGACAGGGACTATGGCTACACCTTC.

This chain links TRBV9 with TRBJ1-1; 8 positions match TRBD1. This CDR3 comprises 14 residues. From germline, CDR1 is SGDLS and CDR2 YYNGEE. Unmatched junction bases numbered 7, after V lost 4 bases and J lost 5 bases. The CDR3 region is CASSTRGLDTEAFF. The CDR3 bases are TGTGCCAGCAGCACCAGGGGGCTTGATACTGAAGCTTTCTTT.

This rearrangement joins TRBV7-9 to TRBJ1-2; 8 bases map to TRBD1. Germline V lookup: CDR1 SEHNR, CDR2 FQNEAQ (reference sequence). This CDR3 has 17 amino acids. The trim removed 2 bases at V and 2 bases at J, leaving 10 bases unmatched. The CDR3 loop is CASSLNGQGAKNYGYTF. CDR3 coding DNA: TGTGCCAGCAGCTTAAATGGCCAGGGGGCGAAAAACTATGGCTACACCTTC.

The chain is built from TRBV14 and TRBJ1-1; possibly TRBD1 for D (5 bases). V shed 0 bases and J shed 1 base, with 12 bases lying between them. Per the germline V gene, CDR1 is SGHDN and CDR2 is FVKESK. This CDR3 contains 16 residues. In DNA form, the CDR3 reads TGTGCCAGCAGCCAAGATAGCAGGGTGGGGAACACTGAAGCTTTCTTT. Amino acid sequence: CASSQDSRVGNTEAFF.

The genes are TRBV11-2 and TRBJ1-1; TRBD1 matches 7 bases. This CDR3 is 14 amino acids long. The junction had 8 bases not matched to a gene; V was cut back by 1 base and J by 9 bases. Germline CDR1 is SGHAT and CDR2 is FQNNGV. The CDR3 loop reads CASSLVSQGSQAFF. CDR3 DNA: TGTGCCAGCAGCTTAGTTTCACAGGGGTCTCAAGCTTTCTTT.

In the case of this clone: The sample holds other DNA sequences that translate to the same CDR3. The CDR3 DNA sequence: TGTGCCAGCAGAACTAGCGGGAGTTACAATGAGCAGTTCTTC. Translated, it gives CASRTSGSYNEQFF. J is TRBJ2-1 and V is TRBV27, with 11 positions matching TRBD2. Germline CDR1 is MNHEY and CDR2 is SMNVEV (reference sequence). J lost 4 bases, V lost 6 bases, and 2 bases had no gene match. CDR3 length: 14 residues.